The rows below give T cell receptor beta chains drawn from one sample of a study of cytomegalovirus exposure and HLA in healthy donors. Sequencing was performed with immunoSEQ multiplex PCR; in TCRdb, only in-frame clones are kept and a portion is missing. In the table there are 200,000 or so clones, roughly 88% of which are singletons. Sequenced input: PBMCs. These receptors came from a boy younger than 10 in good health and CMV-seronegative. CDR3s include the opening cysteine and the closing phenylalanine or tryptophan. A D gene is named only where the DNA matches it firmly. Some rows have no size entry. The others give once, few or many, or a class for an expanded clone.

J | D | V | size | CDR3 | DNA
TRBJ2-1 | TRBD2 | TRBV19 | - | CASSPVSGNTGNEQFF | TGTGCCAGTAGCCCTGTTAGCGGGAATACAGGGAATGAGCAGTTCTTC
TRBJ1-5 | - | TRBV7-6 | - | CASSLDTQAPQHF | TGTGCCAGCAGCTTAGACACTCAGGCGCCCCAGCATTTT
TRBJ1-5 | - | TRBV2 | - | CASRAPSNQPQHF | TGTGCCAGCAGGGCACCTAGCAATCAGCCCCAGCATTTT
TRBJ1-6 | TRBD1 | TRBV6-5 | - | CASSYYPGTGDSPLHF | TGTGCCAGCAGTTACTATCCCGGGACAGGGGACTCACCCCTCCACTTT
TRBJ2-3 | TRBD1 | TRBV10-1 | - | CASSGTGEAQYF | TGCGCCAGCAGTGGGACAGGGGAGGCGCAGTATTTT
TRBJ2-1 | TRBD1 | TRBV7-8 | - | CASSSTGHEQFF | TGTGCCAGCAGCTCGACAGGGCATGAGCAGTTCTTC
TRBJ1-4 | TRBD1 | TRBV10-2 | - | CASSDWGFDRASFF | TGCGCCAGCAGTGACTGGGGGTTCGACAGGGCCTCTTTTTTT
TRBJ2-3 | TRBD2 | TRBV7-6 | - | CASSARLAGLTDTQYF | TGTGCCAGCAGCGCCAGACTAGCGGGACTCACAGATACGCAGTATTTT
TRBJ1-1 | - | TRBV19 | - | CASIRGGDSTEAFF | TGTGCCAGTATCAGGGGTGGGGATAGCACTGAAGCTTTCTTT
TRBJ2-7 | - | TRBV9 | - | CASSPGTGPSYEQYF | TGTGCCAGCAGCCCCGGCACAGGTCCTTCCTACGAGCAGTACTTC
TRBJ2-6 | - | TRBV5-4 | - | CASSLFVPGANVLTF | TGTGCCAGCAGCTTGTTCGTTCCTGGGGCCAACGTCCTGACTTTC
TRBJ1-4 | TRBD1 | TRBV27 | - | CASSPLGTGEKLFF | TGTGCCAGCAGTCCCCTGGGGACAGGTGAAAAACTGTTTTTT
TRBJ2-2 | - | TRBV7-7 | few | CASSLGTGVNTGELFF | TGTGCTAGCAGCTTAGGGACGGGAGTTAACACCGGGGAGCTGTTTTTT
TRBJ2-2 | TRBD1 | TRBV4-1 | - | CASSQGRPGQKNTGELFF | TGCGCCAGCAGCCAAGGACGTCCGGGACAGAAAAACACCGGGGAGCTGTTTTTT
TRBJ2-7 | - | TRBV6-1 | - | CASLSPGEGTREQYF | TGTGCCAGCCTATCCCCGGGAGAGGGTACCCGCGAGCAGTACTTC
TRBJ2-1 | - | TRBV29-1 | - | CSVEGVRLGSYNEQFF | TGCAGCGTTGAAGGTGTCAGGCTGGGCTCCTACAATGAGCAGTTCTTC
TRBJ1-5 | - | TRBV19 | - | CASSISENSNQPQHF | TGTGCCAGTAGTATATCTGAGAATAGCAATCAGCCCCAGCATTTT
TRBJ2-1 | - | TRBV5-1 | - | CASSLAPSENNEQFF | TGCGCCAGCAGCTTGGCGCCTAGCGAGAACAATGAGCAGTTCTTC
TRBJ2-2 | TRBD2 | TRBV6-5 | - | CASSYGGDTGELFF | TGTGCCAGCAGTTATGGGGGGGACACCGGGGAGCTGTTTTTT
TRBJ2-7 | - | TRBV5-1 | - | CASSLAGTEEQYF | TGCGCCAGCAGCTTGGCCGGGACTGAGGAGCAGTACTTC
TRBJ2-7 | - | TRBV6-6 | few | CASISDNHGYEQYF | TGTGCCAGCATCTCCGACAACCATGGGTACGAGCAGTACTTC
TRBJ1-6 | - | TRBV30 | - | CAWRSQGNSPLHF | TGTGCCTGGAGATCGCAGGGAAATTCACCCCTCCACTTT
TRBJ2-1 | TRBD2 | TRBV5-1 | - | CASSPRALAGSYNEQFF | TGCGCCAGCAGCCCGCGTGCACTAGCGGGGTCCTACAATGAGCAGTTCTTC
TRBJ1-1 | - | TRBV5-4 | - | CASSVQNTEAFF | TGTGCCAGCAGCGTACAGAACACTGAAGCTTTCTTT
TRBJ1-1 | - | TRBV7-9 | - | CSSSPWGADKNTEAFF | TGTTCCAGCAGCCCCTGGGGAGCCGACAAGAACACTGAAGCTTTCTTT
TRBJ2-7 | - | TRBV27 | few | CASSFLSGTTYEQYF | TGTGCCAGCAGTTTTTTGAGCGGGACAACCTACGAGCAGTACTTC
TRBJ2-7 | TRBD2 | TRBV7-9 | - | CASSDSGSSHEQYF | TGTGCCAGCAGCGATAGCGGGTCGTCCCACGAGCAGTACTTC
TRBJ2-1 | - | TRBV6-6 | - | CASSPRVNEQFF | TGTGCCAGCAGCCCCAGGGTCAATGAGCAGTTCTTC
TRBJ1-1 | - | TRBV6-1 | few | CASSSKNTEAFF | TGTGCCAGCAGTTCAAAGAACACTGAAGCTTTCTTT
TRBJ2-1 | - | TRBV12-5 | - | CASGLVHRGYNEQFF | TGTGCTAGTGGTTTGGTACATCGGGGCTACAATGAGCAGTTCTTC
TRBJ2-1 | - | TRBV30 | - | CAWSVVREVGNEQFF | TGTGCCTGGAGTGTGGTCAGGGAAGTCGGCAATGAGCAGTTCTTC
TRBJ1-2 | - | TRBV9 | - | CASSVDWTANYGYTF | TGTGCCAGCAGCGTAGATTGGACAGCTAACTATGGCTACACCTTC
TRBJ1-2 | - | TRBV6-6 | - | CASSYVLQGLYGYTF | TGTGCCAGCAGTTACGTTTTACAGGGCCTCTATGGCTACACCTTC
TRBJ1-1 | TRBD1 | TRBV29-1 | - | CSVEGRGRVMGTEAFF | TGCAGCGTTGAGGGCAGGGGGCGCGTGATGGGCACTGAAGCTTTCTTT
TRBJ2-7 | TRBD1 | TRBV7-9 | - | CASSLGKRRTGIYEQYF | TGTGCCAGCAGCTTAGGAAAAAGAAGGACAGGGATCTACGAGCAGTACTTC
TRBJ1-4 | - | TRBV7-9 | - | CASSLTQTTNEKLFF | TGTGCCAGCAGCTTAACACAGACAACTAATGAAAAACTGTTTTTT
TRBJ2-3 | - | TRBV7-9 | - | CASSPSGTTDTQYF | TGTGCCAGCAGCCCCAGCGGAACCACAGATACGCAGTATTTT
TRBJ1-5 | - | TRBV7-8 | - | CASSLPTGRSGGQPQHF | TGTGCCAGCAGCTTACCCACAGGACGGTCGGGGGGTCAGCCCCAGCATTTT
TRBJ1-2 | TRBD1 | TRBV7-9 | - | CASSLDLNRGAGYTF | TGTGCCAGCAGCCTTGATCTTAACAGGGGGGCTGGCTACACCTTC
TRBJ2-7 | TRBD1 | TRBV7-7 | - | CASSLSGQGGEQYF | TGTGCTAGCAGCTTATCGGGACAGGGTGGCGAGCAGTACTTC
TRBJ2-7 | TRBD1 | TRBV6-1 | - | CASEVRDRWLGEQYF | TGTGCCAGCGAGGTGAGGGACAGGTGGCTTGGGGAGCAGTACTTC
TRBJ1-2 | TRBD1 | TRBV18 | once | CASSPGQGYYGYTF | TGTGCCAGCTCACCGGGACAGGGATACTATGGCTACACCTTC
TRBJ2-3 | TRBD2 | TRBV4-1 | once | CAGSQVSSGRPDTQYF | TGCGCCGGCAGCCAAGTTTCTAGCGGGAGACCAGATACGCAGTATTTT
TRBJ1-2 | TRBD1 | TRBV5-1 | - | CASSYGQGNGYTF | TGCGCCAGCAGCTATGGACAGGGGAATGGCTACACCTTC
TRBJ2-7 | TRBD1 | TRBV4-1 | - | CASSQDLKMGQGYSYEQYF | TGCGCCAGCAGCCAAGACCTCAAAATGGGACAGGGGTACTCCTACGAGCAGTACTTC
TRBJ1-2 | - | TRBV6-1 | - | CASIAGMSNYGYTF | TGTGCCAGTATCGCAGGGATGAGTAACTATGGCTACACCTTC
TRBJ1-1 | TRBD1 | TRBV18 | - | CASSPERNRGEAFF | TGTGCCAGCTCCCCAGAAAGGAACAGGGGTGAAGCTTTCTTT
TRBJ2-5 | TRBD2 | TRBV6-1 | - | CASSIRGVSRETQYF | TGTGCCAGCAGTATTCGGGGGGTTTCCCGGGAGACCCAGTACTTC
TRBJ2-7 | - | TRBV6-6 | - | CATTSVLLDEQYF | TGTGCCACAACCAGCGTGCTCTTGGACGAGCAGTACTTC
TRBJ2-7 | TRBD2 | TRBV9 | few | CASSGAPGRARDEQYF | TGTGCCAGCAGCGGAGCCCCCGGGAGGGCCAGAGACGAGCAGTACTTC
TRBJ2-7 | TRBD1 | TRBV13 | few | CASSLRWDSSYEQYF | TGTGCCAGCAGCTTACGCTGGGACAGCTCCTACGAGCAGTACTTC